This entry describes one TCR beta chain. Its antigen is unidentified. The entry originates in a study of OX40 agonist ivuxolimab in advanced cancers. On cycle 4 day 1 and cycle 7 day 1, as well as at baseline, blood was sampled. The CDR3 contains 14 residues. The germline V gene has CDR1 KGHSH and CDR2 LQKENI. With V trimmed by 3 bases and J by 4 bases, 3 bases remained unmatched. Produced via immunoSEQ multiplex PCR; TCRdb's table is partial and in-frame only. The sample holds about 73,000 clones, over 80% seen once. General study points: The study observed clonal expansion of CD4+ and CD8+ blood T cells by week 6 at 0.1 to 3.0 mg/kg. On average, CD8+ T cells showed a greater number of expanded clones than CD4+. What antigens the expanded peripheral T cells recognized was never established.

The material sequenced was CD4+ or CD8+ T cells sorted from blood, taken in a trial of the OX40 agonist ivuxolimab. This receptor was taken from an adult with an advanced solid tumor such as melanoma, head and neck, liver or kidney cancer. This sequence joins TRBV18 and TRBJ1-5; TRBD1 aligns across 7 bases. CDR3 in DNA: TGTGCCAGCTCACCGGGACAGTTAAATCAGCCCCAGCATTTT. Translated, it gives CASSPGQLNQPQHF.